This T cell receptor beta chain comes out of a study of blood T cell repertoires in COVID-19. The study assigned cohorts using participant-reported clinical history. Sequencing was performed with immunoSEQ multiplex PCR; in TCRdb, only in-frame clones are kept and a portion is missing. The table includes 55,000 to 70,000 clones, roughly 91% detected once. The CDR3 is made up of 17 amino acids. CDR1 and CDR2 (germline): MNHEY, SMNVEV (reference sequence). V was pared by 7 bases and J by 2 bases, with 15 bases of the junction left unmatched. The clonotype was recovered from a woman in her 40s who had recovered from COVID-19. This chain connects TRBV27 to TRBJ2-3; 7 bases fit TRBD2. The sequencing input was PBMCs or T cells enriched from blood (not recorded which). This CDR3 reads CASISLGGGGFTDTQYF. CDR3 coding DNA: TGTGCCAGCATTTCCCTGGGCGGCGGGGGTTTCACAGATACGCAGTATTTT.